This T cell receptor (beta chain) stems from a study of identical twins. This clonotype was seen only a few times. Its antigen is unidentified. Whole-study results and caveats: The abundant beta clonotypes from cord blood had fewer insertions, and memory repertoires had none of this. Twins' excess sharing was less marked for out-of-frame beta sequences.

TCRdb recomputed calls from the 5' RACE reads with MiXCR, one row per CDR3 protein. The repertoire holds about 570,000 distinct CDR3 sequences, with over 8.5% as singletons. The CDR3 is 15 amino acids. V lost 1 base and J 2 bases, leaving 9 bases between the germline ends. The V gene's germline CDR1 is SGHTA and CDR2 FQGNSA. The same sample was also used in a study of yellow fever vaccine responses in identical twins.

Sequencing input: PBMCs. The V call is TRBV7-2, the J call TRBJ2-1; D might be TRBD1 or TRBD2, each matching 5 bases. The clonotype comes from a woman aged 18-30 years in good health. The CDR3 bases are TGTGCCAGCAGCTTAGAGCAGGGAGCCTACAATGAGCAGTTCTTC. Protein: CASSLEQGAYNEQFF.